This T cell receptor (beta chain) was sequenced during a study of cytomegalovirus exposure and HLA in healthy donors. Regarding the study as a whole: As immune exposure information, only CMV serostatus was available. An analysis was carried out at a later point. It showed that HLA-associated TCR beta chains were more clonally expanded than equally common non-associated chains. The authors considered a cluster of highly shared sequence variants likely to be a sequencing artifact. Among CMV-associated TCR beta chains, most appeared HLA-restricted in a later analysis.

PCR primers comprised 60 Vbeta and 13 Jbeta primers. Libraries were prepared by immunoSEQ multiplex PCR; TCRdb keeps only in-frame clonotypes and omits some of them. The sample includes roughly 100,000 clones, roughly four fifths of them seen just once. Of note for this clone: What it binds is unknown.

This CDR3 is built from 15 residues. Germline assignment: CDR1 MGHRA and CDR2 YSYEKL. The V gene end was trimmed by 0 bases and the J gene end by 5 bases; junction bases not matched to a gene: 4. This TCR was sampled from a man aged 40-50 years in good health and CMV-seropositive. The chain is built from TRBV4-1 and TRBJ1-5; 7 bases agree with TRBD1. The sample comprised PBMCs. The CDR3 reads CASSQDKGADQPQHF. For the CDR3, the DNA is TGCGCCAGCAGCCAAGATAAGGGGGCTGATCAGCCCCAGCATTTT.